The 23 T cell receptor beta chains below were found in one sample sequenced in a study of shared clonotypes between healthy human individuals. TCRdb's copy holds only in-frame clones and misses some; the assay was immunoSEQ multiplex PCR. The data contain roughly 2.2 million clones, approximately 95% of them seen just once; the ten biggest clones take up about 0.37%. The sequenced sample was naive CD4+ T cells from PBMCs. Subset reported: CD45RA+ positively selected. The receptors were gathered from a man aged 18 to 35 in good health. Some clones in this sample may be carry-over from other donors' samples.

The V call is TRBV4-1, the J call TRBJ2-7, with 11 bases fitting TRBD1. The CDR3 totals 17 residues. Germline CDR1 reads MGHRA; CDR2 reads YSYEKL. V lost 3 bases and J lost 7; bases outside the gene matches: 14. The CDR3 nucleotides read TGCGCCAGCAGCCATCCAAGGAGGGACAGGGGGGTGAGGGAGCAGTACTTC. It translates to CASSHPRRDRGVREQYF.

This chain connects TRBV28 to TRBJ2-1; TRBD2 is a possible D gene (6 bases). Trimming took 10 bases from V and 4 from J, leaving 14 bases between them. The CDR3 is 13 amino acids. CDR1 is MDHEN, CDR2 SYDVKM, per germline. CDR3 residues: CATRGRGYNEQFF. The CDR3 DNA sequence: TGTGCCACCCGAGGGCGGGGATACAATGAGCAGTTCTTC. Variable domain in full (rest from reference TRBV28 and TRBJ2-1): DVKVTQSSRYLVKRTGEKVFLECVQDMDHENMFWYRQDPGLGLRLIYFSYDVKMKEKGDIPEGYSVSREKKERFSLILESASTNQTSMYLCATRGRGYNEQFFGPGTRLTVL.

The chain is built from TRBV28 and TRBJ2-3; D tentatively reads TRBD1 or TRBD2 (5 bases each). V was cut by 4 bases and J by 2 bases, with 13 bases left in between. Germline V lookup: CDR1 MDHEN, CDR2 SYDVKM. The CDR3 loop spans 15 amino acids. DNA of the CDR3: TGTGCCAGCAGTTCCGTCGGGACCGCCACAGATACGCAGTATTTT. The encoded protein is CASSSVGTATDTQYF.

As DNA, the CDR3 is TGTGCCAGCAGCTTCGGGACCTCCGGTCGCAATGAGCAGTTCTTC. Translation gives CASSFGTSGRNEQFF. The chain joins TRBV7-9 to TRBJ2-1, with D perhaps TRBD1 or TRBD2 (5 bases each). V lost 3 bases and J 6 bases, leaving 15 bases between the germline ends. Per germline, CDR1 SEHNR and CDR2 FQNEAQ (reference sequence). CDR3 length: 15 amino acids.

This chain connects TRBV4-2 to TRBJ2-4; TRBD2 matches 13 bases. Per the germline V gene, CDR1 is LGHNA and CDR2 is YNFKEQ. The CDR3 contains 19 residues. The ends lost 1 base at V and 6 bases at J; junction bases unmatched: 12. CDR3 in amino acids: CASSQVSRLAGGLGNIQYF. As DNA, the CDR3 is TGTGCCAGCAGCCAAGTCTCCCGACTAGCGGGAGGACTCGGAAACATTCAGTACTTC.

The chain joins TRBV5-6 to TRBJ2-1; maybe TRBD2 (6 bases). V was shortened by 4 bases and J by 0 bases, with 11 bases between the two germline ends. In germline, CDR1 is SGHDT, CDR2 YYEEEE. The CDR3 sequence is 15 residues long. The CDR3 region has the DNA TGTGCCAGCAGCCCGGTAGCGGCCTCCTACAATGAGCAGTTCTTC. It yields the protein CASSPVAASYNEQFF.

This chain connects TRBV28 to TRBJ2-1; 8 nucleotides line up with TRBD2. The CDR3 is 17 residues long. Germline lookup yields CDR1 MDHEN and CDR2 SYDVKM. V lost 1 base, J lost 10 bases, and 15 bases stayed unmatched. In DNA, the CDR3 is TGTGCCAGCAGTTTATTAGGGTCTAGCGGGTACAGGATCGAGCAGTTCTTC. It translates to CASSLLGSSGYRIEQFF.

The chain uses TRBV5-1 and TRBJ2-1, with D possibly matching TRBD2 (5 bases). The ends were cut back, 0 bases at V and 7 bases at J, with 14 bases in the middle. CDR1 and CDR2 (germline): SGHRS, YFSETQ. This CDR3 is 15 amino acids long. For the CDR3, the DNA is TGCGCCAGCAGCTTGGGCGAGCGGCGAAGGAATGAGCAGTTCTTC. Translation: CASSLGERRRNEQFF.

This chain joins TRBV5-4 and TRBJ2-3, with 7 positions matching TRBD1. Germline V CDR1 and CDR2: SGHNT, YYREEE (reference sequence). This CDR3 region has 15 residues. V lost 2 bases, J lost 5 bases, and 8 bases stayed unmatched. CDR3 nucleotides: TGTGCCAGCAGCTTCCGTACTCCAGGGGGAGATACGCAGTATTTT. Amino acid sequence: CASSFRTPGGDTQYF.

The chain uses TRBV28 and TRBJ1-4; D ambiguous. The CDR3 is made up of 16 amino acids. The V end lost 7 bases, the J end lost 5 bases, and 20 bases lay between the germline ends. Looked up from germline, CDR1 is MDHEN and CDR2 is SYDVKM. The chain's CDR3 is CASNSPGLEPNEKLFF. The CDR3 bases are TGTGCCAGCAATTCGCCCGGACTCGAACCCAATGAAAAACTGTTTTTT.

This chain uses TRBV7-9 with TRBJ2-5; perhaps D is TRBD1 or TRBD2 (5 bases each). Germline V gene data show CDR1 as SEHNR and CDR2 as FQNEAQ (reference sequence). V gave up 6 bases and J gave up 5 bases, with 16 bases separating them. The CDR3 is 14 residues long. Here the CDR3 DNA reads TGTGCCAGCAGGAGGGGCGGTTTCGGTGAGACCCAGTACTTC. Protein: CASRRGGFGETQYF.

V gene TRBV5-4 combines with J gene TRBJ2-1; the D gene is possibly TRBD1 (6 bases). Germline assignment: CDR1 SGHNT and CDR2 YYREEE (reference sequence). Trimming cost V 3 bases and J 3 bases, with 16 bases left between them. This CDR3 contains 16 residues. CDR3 residues: CASSSPARGHYNEQFF. The CDR3 DNA sequence: TGTGCCAGCAGCTCGCCAGCCCGGGGACACTACAATGAGCAGTTCTTC.

This chain connects TRBV2 to TRBJ2-7, with 7 bases that match TRBD2. The CDR3 contains 12 residues. The germline CDR1 and CDR2 sequences are SNHLY and FYNNEI. After removal of 8 bases from V and 4 bases from J, the junction contained 5 bases not matched to a gene. The CDR3 nucleotides read TGTGCCAGCGGTTGGACTAGTTACGAGCAGTACTTC. This sequence encodes CASGWTSYEQYF.

The chain's CDR3 is CATQYILNTEAFF. CDR3 coding DNA: TGTGCCACCCAATACATCCTGAACACTGAAGCTTTCTTT. V and J are TRBV11-1 and TRBJ1-1; D not certain. The V end was cut by 10 bases, the J end by 0 bases, with 12 bases between. Per the germline V gene, CDR1 is SGHAT and CDR2 is FQDESV (reference sequence). The CDR3 totals 13 residues.

The chain employs TRBV4-1 and TRBJ1-2; TRBD1 aligns across 9 bases. The V segment lost 3 bases and the J segment 2 bases; nucleotides outside the gene matches: 7. CDR3 length equals 16 residues. Germline assignment: CDR1 MGHRA and CDR2 YSYEKL. The CDR3 sequence: CASSQPRTGANYGYTF. CDR3 sequence (DNA): TGCGCCAGCAGCCAGCCTCGGACAGGGGCGAACTATGGCTACACCTTC.

This rearrangement joins TRBV6-1 to TRBJ2-5, with D possibly being TRBD1 (6 bases). The germline gives CDR1 MNHNS, CDR2 SASEGT. Trimming took off 8 bases at V and 7 bases at J, with 17 bases between the two ends. The length of the CDR3 is 13 residues. CDR3 protein: CASEIDRSGTQYF. The CDR3 nucleotides read TGTGCCAGCGAGATTGACAGGTCGGGGACCCAGTACTTC.

This clone has just a few counts. This sample also contains other DNA sequences that code for the same CDR3. This chain connects TRBV30 to TRBJ1-1, with D hard to call. Germline V lookup: CDR1 GTSNPN, CDR2 SVGIG (reference sequence). The CDR3 has 12 amino acids. Trimming took off 0 bases at V and 1 base at J, with 3 bases between the two ends. The CDR3 sequence: CAWSVGNTEAFF. In DNA, the CDR3 is TGTGCCTGGAGTGTTGGGAACACTGAAGCTTTCTTT.

CDR3 in amino acids: CASSLEAGWDEQYF. The DNA of the CDR3 is TGTGCCAGCAGCTTAGAGGCAGGGTGGGACGAGCAGTACTTC. This rearrangement joins TRBV7-2 to TRBJ2-7; TRBD1 is a possible D gene (5 bases). The CDR3 runs 14 residues. Trimming stripped 1 base from V and 5 bases from J, with 12 bases between. Germline V gene sequence: CDR1 SGHTA, CDR2 FQGNSA.

The chain uses TRBV11-2 and TRBJ2-4, with D perhaps assigned TRBD1 or TRBD2 (5 bases each). Germline CDR1 and CDR2: SGHAT and FQNNGV. The CDR3 covers 18 residues. Trimming left V 0 bases short and J 0 bases short, with 15 bases between. As DNA, the CDR3 is TGTGCCAGCAGCTTAGATCGGGGCATCCTACTAGCCAAAAACATTCAGTACTTC. Amino acid sequence: CASSLDRGILLAKNIQYF.

This chain links TRBV5-1 with TRBJ2-3, with 11 positions matching TRBD1. From germline, CDR1 is SGHRS and CDR2 YFSETQ. The CDR3 covers 17 residues. The V and J ends lost 4 bases and 0 bases, in that order; junction bases with no gene match: 7. The CDR3 loop is CASSPRTGGASTDTQYF. CDR3 sequence (DNA): TGCGCCAGCAGCCCTCGGACAGGGGGCGCCAGCACAGATACGCAGTATTTT. Looking up the rest from reference TRBV5-1 and TRBJ2-3 gives the full variable domain: KAGVTQTPRYLIKTRGQQVTLSCSPISGHRSVSWYQQTPGQGLQFLFEYFSETQRNKGNFPGRFSGRQFSNSRSEMNVSTLELGDSALYLCASSPRTGGASTDTQYFGPGTRLTVL.

V usage is TRBV11-2 and J usage is TRBJ2-7, with D perhaps matching TRBD1 (6 bases). The CDR3 is 14 residues long. Deletions cut 1 base from V and 6 bases from J, with 13 bases between. Germline V lookup: CDR1 SGHAT, CDR2 FQNNGV. In DNA form, the CDR3 reads TGTGCCAGCAGCTTAGGTGTACAGGGACGCGAGCAGTACTTC. Protein sequence: CASSLGVQGREQYF.

The rearrangement joins TRBV4-1 to TRBJ2-7; 11 bases are shared with TRBD2. The CDR3 is made up of 21 amino acids. The V segment lost 1 base and the J segment 3 bases; nucleotides outside the gene matches: 20. Germline-derived CDR1 and CDR2 are MGHRA and YSYEKL. CDR3 sequence (DNA): TGCGCCAGCAGCCAAGGCCTAAATACCCCCAGACTAGCGGGACTCCACTACGAGCAGTACTTC. Translating gives CASSQGLNTPRLAGLHYEQYF.

The chain carries TRBV27 and TRBJ2-2, with no clear D. The length of the CDR3 is 13 residues. The germline gives CDR1 MNHEY, CDR2 SMNVEV (reference sequence). V lost 6 bases and J lost 4, with 9 bases in between. The CDR3 DNA sequence: TGTGCCAGCAGAGGTGTGGGCACCGGGGAGCTGTTTTTT. Translating it yields CASRGVGTGELFF.